A selection of T cell receptor beta chains follows, all from one sample in a study of cytomegalovirus exposure and HLA in healthy donors. Here immunoSEQ multiplex PCR was the method, and the copy in TCRdb shows in-frame clones only, minus some. The sample records 97,000 or so clones, over 80% being singletons. The sample taken for sequencing was PBMCs. The receptor source for this set is a man aged 35-49 years in good health and CMV-seronegative. Each CDR3 is given with its conserved first and last residue. The D gene is left open where the match is weak. The size field is filled for only some rows; it gives once, few, many or a size class.

v_call,j_call,clone_size,d_call,cdr3_aa,cdr3_nt
TRBV6-5,TRBJ2-7,.,.,CASSYNLGAAYEQYF,TGTGCCAGCAGCTATAACCTGGGGGCAGCCTACGAGCAGTACTTC
TRBV7-8,TRBJ2-5,once,TRBD1,CASSRTGKVETQYF,TGTGCCAGCAGCCGGACAGGGAAGGTCGAGACCCAGTACTTC
TRBV6-6,TRBJ2-7,.,.,CASSYSDSPPYEQYF,TGTGCCAGCAGTTACTCAGACAGCCCGCCCTACGAGCAGTACTTC
TRBV4-1,TRBJ1-2,.,TRBD1,CASSRDRGYEAYGYTF,TGCGCCAGCAGCCGGGACAGGGGGTATGAGGCTTATGGCTACACCTTC
TRBV2,TRBJ1-1,few,.,CASIQDGTEAFF,TGTGCCAGTATACAGGACGGGACTGAAGCTTTCTTT
TRBV13,TRBJ2-7,.,TRBD1,CASSSDRGREQYF,TGTGCCAGCAGCTCCGACAGGGGGCGCGAGCAGTACTTC
TRBV29-1,TRBJ1-3,.,.,CSVEPLQESSGNTIYF,TGCAGCGTTGAACCCCTACAGGAGAGCTCTGGAAACACCATATATTTT
TRBV29-1,TRBJ1-1,.,.,CSVDSRGMNTEAFF,TGCAGCGTTGACTCCCGGGGGATGAACACTGAAGCTTTCTTT
TRBV10-1,TRBJ1-1,.,.,CASSAGAVVSYTEAFF,TGCGCCAGCAGTGCTGGGGCCGTGGTGTCGTACACTGAAGCTTTCTTT
TRBV9,TRBJ2-3,once,.,CASSGPRVAPITDTQYF,TGTGCCAGCAGCGGACCCCGGGTAGCACCTATCACAGATACGCAGTATTTT
TRBV6-6,TRBJ2-7,once,TRBD2,CASSGLAGGTYEQYF,TGTGCCAGCAGTGGTCTCGCGGGGGGTACCTACGAGCAGTACTTC
TRBV30,TRBJ2-6,.,.,CACNTASGANVLTF,TGTGCCTGCAACACAGCCTCTGGGGCCAACGTCCTGACTTTC
TRBV6-6,TRBJ1-1,.,.,CASSYQGGAFF,TGTGCCAGCAGTTACCAGGGTGGAGCTTTCTTT
TRBV9,TRBJ2-7,few,TRBD2,CASSVWLAGSLDEQYF,TGTGCCAGCAGCGTATGGCTAGCGGGCTCTCTGGACGAGCAGTACTTC
TRBV7-3,TRBJ1-2,.,.,CASSTTHTAGIGGYTF,TGTGCCAGCAGTACGACCCACACGGCAGGGATTGGAGGCTACACCTTC
TRBV7-3,TRBJ2-5,.,TRBD2,CASSLLGGRETQYF,TGTGCCAGCAGCTTGTTGGGAGGGCGCGAGACCCAGTACTTC
TRBV9,TRBJ2-7,few,.,CASSVTPTSYEQYF,TGTGCCAGCAGCGTGACTCCCACTTCCTACGAGCAGTACTTC
TRBV9,TRBJ2-3,.,TRBD2,CASSVISRDYLTDTQYF,TGTGCCAGCAGCGTGATATCCCGGGACTACCTCACAGATACGCAGTATTTT
TRBV19,TRBJ2-2,.,TRBD2,CASIRWGTSNTGELFF,TGTGCCAGTATCAGGTGGGGGACTAGCAACACCGGGGAGCTGTTTTTT
TRBV6-5,TRBJ1-6,.,.,CASSYGQFNNSPLHF,TGTGCCAGCAGTTACGGGCAGTTTAATAATTCACCCCTCCACTTT
TRBV4-1,TRBJ2-1,few,TRBD2,CASSLSGGRGVAGNEQFF,TGCGCCAGCAGCCTCTCCGGTGGGCGGGGGGTAGCGGGCAATGAGCAGTTCTTC
TRBV30,TRBJ2-7,.,.,CAWSIAGAYEQYF,TGTGCCTGGAGTATCGCAGGGGCCTACGAGCAGTACTTC
TRBV6-5,TRBJ2-7,.,TRBD1,CASSYSWTGGREQYF,TGTGCCAGCAGTTACTCATGGACAGGGGGTCGTGAGCAGTACTTC
TRBV29-1,TRBJ2-7,.,TRBD2,CSVVSGEHEQYF,TGCAGCGTTGTAAGCGGGGAACACGAGCAGTACTTC
TRBV5-6,TRBJ2-1,.,.,CASSLVTGNIYNEQFF,TGTGCCAGCAGCTTGGTTACAGGGAATATCTACAATGAGCAGTTCTTC
TRBV9,TRBJ1-6,few,.,CASREGGSYNSPLHF,TGTGCCAGCAGGGAGGGAGGCTCCTATAATTCACCCCTCCACTTT
TRBV4-3,TRBJ1-1,.,.,CASSQGEGRTTTNTEAFF,TGCGCCAGCAGCCAGGGGGAGGGACGGACAACAACGAACACTGAAGCTTTCTTT
TRBV30,TRBJ1-1,few,.,CAWEGGTYMNTEAFF,TGTGCCTGGGAAGGGGGTACCTACATGAACACTGAAGCTTTCTTT
TRBV27,TRBJ1-1,.,.,CASSSRTENMNTEAFF,TGTGCCAGCAGTTCTCGGACAGAAAACATGAACACTGAAGCTTTCTTT
TRBV12-5,TRBJ2-7,.,.,CASGLVSSYEQYF,TGTGCTAGTGGTTTGGTATCCAGCTACGAGCAGTACTTC
TRBV11-3,TRBJ2-7,.,.,CASSKGPTGYEQYF,TGTGCCAGCAGCAAAGGACCGACAGGCTACGAGCAGTACTTC
TRBV9,TRBJ1-2,.,.,CASSVVKWGQRSYGYTF,TGTGCCAGCAGCGTAGTAAAGTGGGGGCAAAGAAGCTATGGCTACACCTTC
TRBV7-9,TRBJ1-6,.,TRBD1,CASSLGTGRIFLHF,TGTGCCAGCAGCTTAGGGACAGGCCGTATTTTTCTCCACTTT